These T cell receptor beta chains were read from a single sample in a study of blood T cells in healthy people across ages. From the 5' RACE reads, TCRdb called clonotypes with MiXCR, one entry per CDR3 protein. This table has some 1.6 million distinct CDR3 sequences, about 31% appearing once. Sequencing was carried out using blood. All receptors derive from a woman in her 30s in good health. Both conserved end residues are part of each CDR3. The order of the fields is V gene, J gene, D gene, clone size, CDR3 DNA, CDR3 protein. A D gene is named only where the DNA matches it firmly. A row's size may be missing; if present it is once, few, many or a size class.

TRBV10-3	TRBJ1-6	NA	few	TGTGCCATCAGTGACATGGGAGGGAATTCACCCCTCCACTTT	CAISDMGGNSPLHF
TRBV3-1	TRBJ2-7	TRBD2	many	TGTGCCAGCAGCCGGGGGACTAGCGGTTCCTACGAGCAGTACTTC	CASSRGTSGSYEQYF
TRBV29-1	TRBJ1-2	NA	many	TGCAGCGTTGAGGATGCCTCGGGCTACACCTTC	CSVEDASGYTF
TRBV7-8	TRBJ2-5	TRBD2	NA	TGTGCCAGCAGCTTAGGTAGCGGGAGGTACCAAGAGACCCAGTACTTC	CASSLGSGRYQETQYF
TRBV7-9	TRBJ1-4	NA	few	TGTGCCAGCAGCTTAGATCCAGGAACTAATGAAAAACTGTTTTTT	CASSLDPGTNEKLFF
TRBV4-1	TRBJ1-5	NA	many	TGCGCCAGCAGCCCTTCCGGATCGCCGGAGCAGCCCCAGCATTTT	CASSPSGSPEQPQHF
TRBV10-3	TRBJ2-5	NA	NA	TGTGCCATCAGTGAGGAGACAGGACCCGGTGGGACCCAGTACTTC	CAISEETGPGGTQYF
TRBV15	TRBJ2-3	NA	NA	TGTGCCACCGGATTTCCGGGGCTAAACACAGATACGCAGTATTTT	CATGFPGLNTDTQYF
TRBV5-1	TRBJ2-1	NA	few	TGCGCCAGCAGCTACCGGCTCGATGAGCAGTTCTTC	CASSYRLDEQFF
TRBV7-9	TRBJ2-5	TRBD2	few	TGTGCCAGCAACCTCCGCCAAGCGGGAGTTGGAGAGACCCAGTACTTC	CASNLRQAGVGETQYF
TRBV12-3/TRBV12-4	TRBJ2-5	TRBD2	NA	TGTGCCAGCAGTTCCACTAGCGGGGGGGCACTGTACTTC	CASSSTSGGALYF
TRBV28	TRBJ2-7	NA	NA	TGTGCCAGCGGCCTAACGCTAGGCCGCGAGCAGTACTTC	CASGLTLGREQYF
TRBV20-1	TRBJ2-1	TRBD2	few	TGCAGTGCTAGAGTCTTAGCGGGGGGGAGCTCCTACAATGAGCAGTTCTTC	CSARVLAGGSSYNEQFF
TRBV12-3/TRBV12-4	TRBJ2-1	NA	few	TGTGCCAGCAGCAACAACCTGTGGGAGGGGGGTACGGGCGAGCAGTTCTTC	CASSNNLWEGGTGEQFF
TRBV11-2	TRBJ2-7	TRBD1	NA	TGTGCCACCGGGGACAGTAATAGCTACGAGCAGTACTTC	CATGDSNSYEQYF
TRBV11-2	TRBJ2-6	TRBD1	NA	TGTGCCAGCAGCACTGGACAGGGGCCATTAGAGGCCAACGTCCTGACTTTC	CASSTGQGPLEANVLTF
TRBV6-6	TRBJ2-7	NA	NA	TGTGCCAGCACCAACACGGGAAACTACGAGCAGTACTTC	CASTNTGNYEQYF
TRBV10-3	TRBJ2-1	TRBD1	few	TGTGCCATCAGTGACGAGACAGGGAATGAGCAGTTCTTC	CAISDETGNEQFF
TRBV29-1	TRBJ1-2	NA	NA	TGCAGCGTTGTTGTGTCAGGCCAGCTTAACTATGGCTACACCTTC	CSVVVSGQLNYGYTF
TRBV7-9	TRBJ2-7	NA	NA	TGTGCCAGCAGCCAGGACAACCTCGAGCAGTACTTC	CASSQDNLEQYF
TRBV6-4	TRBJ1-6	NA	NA	TGTGCCAGCAGTGACTCGACATTGGGTTCACCCCTCCACTTT	CASSDSTLGSPLHF
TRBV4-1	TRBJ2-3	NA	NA	TGCGCCAGCAGCCCGGAGGGACAGTGGGCAGATACGCAGTATTTT	CASSPEGQWADTQYF
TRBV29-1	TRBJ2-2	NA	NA	TGCAGCGTTTACGGGACGAACACCGGGGAGCTGTTTTTT	CSVYGTNTGELFF
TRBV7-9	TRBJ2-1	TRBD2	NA	TGTGCCAGCAGCCCCGTGATGAGCGGGAGCGGGTACGAGCAGTTCTTC	CASSPVMSGSGYEQFF
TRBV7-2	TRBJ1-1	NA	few	TGTGCCAGCAGCTTAGTGGGTTTCACTGAAGCTTTCTTT	CASSLVGFTEAFF
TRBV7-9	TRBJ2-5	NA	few	TGTGCCAGCAGCTTAGTGAGTAGTATCGAGACCCAGTACTTC	CASSLVSSIETQYF
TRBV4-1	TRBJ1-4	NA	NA	TGCGCCAGCAGCCAAGGTGTTTCGGTGCGACTCCTTAATGAAAAACTGTTTTTT	CASSQGVSVRLLNEKLFF
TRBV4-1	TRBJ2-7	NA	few	TGCGCCAGCAGCCAACTCGGCAGGGGGGACCACGAGCAGTACTTC	CASSQLGRGDHEQYF
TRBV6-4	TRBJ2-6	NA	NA	TGTGCCAGCAGTGACTCTGCTTGGTGGGAGTCTGGGGCCAACGTCCTGACTTTC	CASSDSAWWESGANVLTF
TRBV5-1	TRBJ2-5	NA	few	TGCGCCAGCAGCTCAGACCTAGCGTACCAAGAGACCCAGTACTTC	CASSSDLAYQETQYF
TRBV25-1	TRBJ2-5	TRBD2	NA	TGTGCCAGCAGTGAGTTTAGCGGGAGGGATGAAGAGACCCAGTACTTC	CASSEFSGRDEETQYF
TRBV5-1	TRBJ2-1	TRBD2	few	TGCGCCAGCAGCGGGACTAGCGGATTCAAGGAGCAGTTCTTC	CASSGTSGFKEQFF
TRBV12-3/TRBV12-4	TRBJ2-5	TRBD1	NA	TGTGCCAGCAGCCGATCACTGGACAGGTGGACGGAGACCCAGTACTTC	CASSRSLDRWTETQYF
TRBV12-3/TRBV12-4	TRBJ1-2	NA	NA	TGTGCCAGCAGTTCCAGATCGGGTAGCTACACCTTC	CASSSRSGSYTF
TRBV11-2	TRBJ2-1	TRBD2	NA	TGTGCCAGCAGCTTAGTGCCAGCGGGGGTTGAGCAGTTCTTC	CASSLVPAGVEQFF
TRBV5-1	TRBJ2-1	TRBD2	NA	TGCGCCAGCAGCTTCGTGGGACTAGTTGCTGGGAATGAGCAGTTCTTC	CASSFVGLVAGNEQFF
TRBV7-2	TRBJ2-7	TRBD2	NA	TGTGCCAGCAGCCTCCGGGACTACCTCTACGAGCAGTACTTC	CASSLRDYLYEQYF
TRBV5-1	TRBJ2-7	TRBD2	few	TGCGCCAGCAGCTCCACCGGGGGACGGGGGGGCGAGCAGTACTTC	CASSSTGGRGGEQYF
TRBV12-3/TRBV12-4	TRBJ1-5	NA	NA	TGTGCCAGCAGACAAGGGGCCTCCGGGGGCAATCAGCCCCAGCATTTT	CASRQGASGGNQPQHF
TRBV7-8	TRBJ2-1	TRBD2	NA	TGTGCCAGCAGCTTAGCGCGGCTAGCGGGAATATACAATGAGCAGTTCTTC	CASSLARLAGIYNEQFF
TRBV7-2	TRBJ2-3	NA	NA	TGTGCCAGCAGCTTCGGTCCCAGGGCTAGCACAGATACGCAGTATTTT	CASSFGPRASTDTQYF
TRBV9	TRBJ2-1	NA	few	TGTGCCAGCAGCGTCCGGGGGGCCCCCTACAATGAGCAGTTCTTC	CASSVRGAPYNEQFF
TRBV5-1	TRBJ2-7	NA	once	TGCGCCAGCAGCCATATTCCCTACGCGGAGACCCAGCACTTC	CASSHIPYAETQHF
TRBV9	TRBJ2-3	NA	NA	TGTGCCAGCACCAGTAGCGGGTCAGGGGAAGATACGCAGTATTTT	CASTSSGSGEDTQYF
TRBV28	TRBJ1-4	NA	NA	TGTGCCACCACAGGGTCCGGGAACGAAAAACTGTTTTTT	CATTGSGNEKLFF
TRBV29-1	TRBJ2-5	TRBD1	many	TGCAGCGTTGAGGACAGGGGCCCGATAGAGACCCAGTACTTC	CSVEDRGPIETQYF
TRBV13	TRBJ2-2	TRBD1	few	TGTGCCAGCAGCTTACAGGGACAGGGTTACACCGGGGAGCTGTTTTTT	CASSLQGQGYTGELFF
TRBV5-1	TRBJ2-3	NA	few	TGCGCCAGCAGCATCCGGGGTTCCACAGATACGCAGTATTTT	CASSIRGSTDTQYF
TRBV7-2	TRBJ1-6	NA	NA	TGTGCCAGCAGCCTTACGATCGGGCTCCACAATTCACCCCTCCACTTT	CASSLTIGLHNSPLHF
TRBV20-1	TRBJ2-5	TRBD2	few	TGCAGTGCCGAACCGGGACTAGCGAAAAAGGAGACCCAGTACTTC	CSAEPGLAKKETQYF
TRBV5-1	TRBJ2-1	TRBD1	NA	TGCGCCAGCAGCGGAAGGACAGGGGGGTACAATGAGCAGTTCTTC	CASSGRTGGYNEQFF
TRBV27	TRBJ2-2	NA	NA	TGTGCCAGCAGTTGGCAGACCAACACCGGGGAGCTGTTTTTT	CASSWQTNTGELFF
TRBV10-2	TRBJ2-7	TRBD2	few	TGCGCCATTAGGACTAGCAGCTCCTACGAGCAGTACTTC	CAIRTSSSYEQYF
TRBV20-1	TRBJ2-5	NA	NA	TGCAGTGCTAGAGAGGGGCGCGAAACGCGGGCCCAGTACTTC	CSAREGRETRAQYF
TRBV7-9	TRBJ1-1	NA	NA	TGTGCCAGCAGCTTAGCGGAGGGGAAGAACACTGAAGCTTTCTTT	CASSLAEGKNTEAFF